One and the same sample provided the 9 T cell receptor beta chains below, sequenced in a study of CD4 T cells in relation to SARS-CoV-2 and coronaviruses. CD4+ T cells from unexposed donors were obtained before the COVID-19 pandemic (2011-2018). The cells were cultured for roughly 11 days before CD4+ T cells were isolated. Assay used: immunoSEQ multiplex PCR; TCRdb lists only in-frame clones, some missing. The data hold nearly 30,000 clones, with more than 75% observed a single time. No antigen is known for these receptors. The sequenced sample consisted of CD4+ T cells from PBMCs, cultured in vitro. The receptors derive from a human donor in good health.

This clone was recorded a few times. This CDR3 is CASSVKAGGISPLHF. The CDR3 coding sequence is TGTGCCAGCAGTGTCAAAGCGGGGGGTATTTCACCCCTCCACTTT. V is TRBV2 and J is TRBJ1-6, with D possibly being TRBD1 (5 bases). V was trimmed by 4 bases and J by 9 bases, leaving 16 bases between them. The germline gives CDR1 SNHLY, CDR2 FYNNEI. There are 15 residues in the CDR3.

The chain uses TRBV6-5 and TRBJ2-2, with D uncertain. The V gene lost 4 bases and the J gene lost 5 bases, with 14 bases spanning the gap. Looked up from germline, CDR1 is MNHEY and CDR2 is SVGAGI. The CDR3 is 15 residues long. DNA for the CDR3: TGTGCCAGCAGTTCCCTCGGCCCCGGGACCGGGGAGCTGTTTTTT. Translating it yields CASSSLGPGTGELFF.

This clone was counted a few times. This CDR3 is CASSFPFGGGTGETQYF. CDR3 bases: TGTGCCAGCAGCTTCCCCTTCGGTGGGGGCACGGGGGAGACCCAGTACTTC. J is TRBJ2-5 and V is TRBV7-8; D is possibly TRBD1 (6 bases). Trimming took off 3 bases at V and 5 bases at J, with 22 bases between the two ends. The CDR3 contains 17 residues. Germline V lookup: CDR1 SGHVS, CDR2 FQNEAQ.

The chain carries TRBV4-1 and TRBJ1-2; no definite D call. V lost 0 bases to trimming and J lost 4 bases, with 15 bases between them. The CDR3 sequence is 16 residues long. Germline V gene lookup returns CDR1 MGHRA and CDR2 YSYEKL. The CDR3 is CASSQDLRGRAYGYTF. The CDR3 DNA reads TGCGCCAGCAGCCAAGATCTAAGAGGGCGCGCCTATGGCTACACCTTC.

The gene calls are TRBV10-3 and TRBJ1-3; D is perhaps TRBD1 (5 bases). The CDR3 consists of 14 residues. V lost 2 bases to trimming and J lost 8 bases, with 13 bases between them. Germline lookup yields CDR1 ENHRY and CDR2 SYGVKD. Here the CDR3 DNA reads TGTGCCATCAGTGAGAGGCAGGGTGAGGACACCATATATTTT. The encoded protein is CAISERQGEDTIYF.

V and J are TRBV5-1 and TRBJ1-3; a possible D gene is TRBD1 (5 bases). Germline lookup yields CDR1 SGHRS and CDR2 YFSETQ. Between the trimmed V and J ends, which lost 3 bases and 2 bases, there was a span of 9 bases. The CDR3 contains 14 residues. In DNA form, the CDR3 reads TGCGCCAGCAGCTCGACAGTAGCTGGAAACACCATATATTTT. It codes for CASSSTVAGNTIYF.

This chain connects TRBV3-1 (or the pseudogene TRBV3-2) to TRBJ2-7; TRBD2 agrees at 8 bases. Germline loops: CDR1 LGHDT, CDR2 YNNKEL (reference sequence). Trimming cost V 2 bases and J 0 bases; bases outside gene matches: 12. The CDR3 consists of 18 residues. CDR3 amino acids: CASSQPPSGLGRSYEQYF. The DNA for the CDR3 is TGTGCCAGCAGCCAACCTCCGTCGGGACTAGGTCGCTCCTACGAGCAGTACTTC.

The chain is built from TRBV13 and TRBJ1-2, with D uncertain. This CDR3 is built from 15 residues. Trimming shortened V by 1 base and J by 6 bases, and 15 bases separated the two germline ends. Per the germline V gene, CDR1 is PRHDT and CDR2 is FYEKMQ (reference sequence). The DNA of the CDR3 is TGTGCCAGCAGCTTAGACGTCCGGAATCGGGATGGCTACACCTTC. Translation: CASSLDVRNRDGYTF. Filled out from reference TRBV13 and TRBJ1-2, the complete variable domain reads AAGVIQSPRHLIKEKRETATLKCYPIPRHDTVYWYQQGPGQDPQFLISFYEKMQSDKGSIPDRFSAQQFSDYHSELNMSSLELGDSALYFCASSLDVRNRDGYTFGSGTRLTVV.

This rearrangement joins TRBV7-2 to TRBJ2-7; 11 positions agree with TRBD2. The CDR3 contains 16 residues. The V gene's germline CDR1 is SGHTA and CDR2 FQGNSA. J gave up 5 bases and V 5 bases, and 11 bases lay outside the gene matches. The CDR3 spells CASSPWLAGGRDEQYF. CDR3 nucleotides: TGTGCCAGCAGCCCCTGGTTAGCGGGGGGGCGGGACGAGCAGTACTTC.